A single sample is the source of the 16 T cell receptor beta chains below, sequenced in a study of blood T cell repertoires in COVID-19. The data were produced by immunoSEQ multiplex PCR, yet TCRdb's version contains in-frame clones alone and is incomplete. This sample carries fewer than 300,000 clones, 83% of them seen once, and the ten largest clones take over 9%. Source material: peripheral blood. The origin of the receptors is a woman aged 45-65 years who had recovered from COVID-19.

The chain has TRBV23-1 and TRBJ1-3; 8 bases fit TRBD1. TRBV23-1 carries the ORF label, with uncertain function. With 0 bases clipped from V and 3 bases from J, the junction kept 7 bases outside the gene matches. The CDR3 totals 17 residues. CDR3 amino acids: CASSQSGQGSDGNTIYF. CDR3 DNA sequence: TGCGCCAGCAGTCAATCCGGACAGGGTTCTGATGGAAACACCATATATTTT.

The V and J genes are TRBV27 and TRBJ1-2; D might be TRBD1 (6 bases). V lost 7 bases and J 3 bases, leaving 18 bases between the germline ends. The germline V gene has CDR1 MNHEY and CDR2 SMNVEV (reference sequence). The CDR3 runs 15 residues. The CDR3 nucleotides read TGTGCCAGCAAGCCACCGGGACAATCCGACTATGGCTACACCTTC. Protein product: CASKPPGQSDYGYTF.

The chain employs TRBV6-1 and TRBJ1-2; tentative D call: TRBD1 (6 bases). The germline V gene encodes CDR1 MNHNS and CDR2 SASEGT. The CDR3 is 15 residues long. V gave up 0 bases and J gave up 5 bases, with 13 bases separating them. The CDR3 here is CASSEADSIRYGYTF. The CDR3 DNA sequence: TGTGCCAGCAGTGAAGCGGACAGCATACGGTATGGCTACACCTTC.

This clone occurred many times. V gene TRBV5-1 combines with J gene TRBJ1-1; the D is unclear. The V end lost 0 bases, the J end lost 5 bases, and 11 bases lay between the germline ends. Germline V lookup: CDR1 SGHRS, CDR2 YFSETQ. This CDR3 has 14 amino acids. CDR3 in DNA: TGCGCCAGCAGCTTGGCCCCTGGAGGGACTGAAGCTTTCTTT. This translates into CASSLAPGGTEAFF.

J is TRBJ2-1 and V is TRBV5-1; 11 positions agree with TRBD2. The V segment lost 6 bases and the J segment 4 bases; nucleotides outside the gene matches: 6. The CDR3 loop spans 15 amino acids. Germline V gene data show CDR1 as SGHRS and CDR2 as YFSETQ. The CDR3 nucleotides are TGCGCCAGCACCCTACTAGCGGGAGCTTACAATGAGCAGTTCTTC. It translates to CASTLLAGAYNEQFF.

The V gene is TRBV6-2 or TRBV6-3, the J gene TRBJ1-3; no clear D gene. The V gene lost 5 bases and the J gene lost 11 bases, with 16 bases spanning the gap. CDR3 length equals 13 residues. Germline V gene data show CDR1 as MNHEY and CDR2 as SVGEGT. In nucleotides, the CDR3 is TGTGCCAGCAGTGGCCGCCCACTACACTCCATATATTTT. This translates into CASSGRPLHSIYF.

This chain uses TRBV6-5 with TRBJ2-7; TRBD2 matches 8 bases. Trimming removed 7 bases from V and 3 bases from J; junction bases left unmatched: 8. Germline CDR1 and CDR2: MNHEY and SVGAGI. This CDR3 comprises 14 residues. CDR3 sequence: CASIPPGGRYEQYF. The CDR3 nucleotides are TGTGCCAGCATCCCTCCGGGAGGGCGCTACGAGCAGTACTTC.

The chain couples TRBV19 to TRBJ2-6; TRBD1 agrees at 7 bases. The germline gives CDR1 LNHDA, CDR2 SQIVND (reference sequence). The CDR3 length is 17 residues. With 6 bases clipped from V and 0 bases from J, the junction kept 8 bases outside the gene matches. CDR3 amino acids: CASRSTGVSSGANVLTF. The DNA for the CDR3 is TGTGCCAGTAGGAGCACAGGGGTTAGCTCTGGGGCCAACGTCCTGACTTTC.

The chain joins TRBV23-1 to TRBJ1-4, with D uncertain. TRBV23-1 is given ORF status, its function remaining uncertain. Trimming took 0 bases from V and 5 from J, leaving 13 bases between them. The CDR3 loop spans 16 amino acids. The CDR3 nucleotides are TGCGCCAGCAGTCAATCGAATGATCGCAGGAATGAAAAACTGTTTTTT. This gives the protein CASSQSNDRRNEKLFF.

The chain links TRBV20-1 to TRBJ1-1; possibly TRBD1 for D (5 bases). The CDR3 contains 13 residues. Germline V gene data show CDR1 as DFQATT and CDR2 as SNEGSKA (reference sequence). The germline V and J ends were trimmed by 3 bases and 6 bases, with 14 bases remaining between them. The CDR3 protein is CSASRDGAAEAFF. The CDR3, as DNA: TGCAGTGCTAGTAGGGATGGGGCAGCTGAAGCTTTCTTT.

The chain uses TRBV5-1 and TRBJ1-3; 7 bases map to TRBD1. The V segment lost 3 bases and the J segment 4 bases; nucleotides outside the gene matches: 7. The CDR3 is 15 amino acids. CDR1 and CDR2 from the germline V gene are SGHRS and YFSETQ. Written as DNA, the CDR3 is TGCGCCAGCAGCTCACAGGGACAGTCGGGAAACACCATATATTTT. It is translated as CASSSQGQSGNTIYF.

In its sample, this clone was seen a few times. In DNA form, the CDR3 reads TGTGCCAGCAGCCGCGGGACGGACTATGGCTACACCTTC. Protein: CASSRGTDYGYTF. The chain employs TRBV4-2 and TRBJ1-2; weak D call: TRBD1 (5 bases). The germline V gene has CDR1 LGHNA and CDR2 YNFKEQ. CDR3 size: 13 residues. Trimming shortened V by 4 bases and J by 3 bases, and 9 bases separated the two germline ends.

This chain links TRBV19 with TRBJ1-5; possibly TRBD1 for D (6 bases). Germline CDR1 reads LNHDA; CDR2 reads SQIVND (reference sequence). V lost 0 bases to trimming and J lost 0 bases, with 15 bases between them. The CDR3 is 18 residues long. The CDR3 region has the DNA TGTGCCAGTAGTATAGAAGGATGGACAGCCTATAGCAATCAGCCCCAGCATTTT. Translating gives CASSIEGWTAYSNQPQHF.

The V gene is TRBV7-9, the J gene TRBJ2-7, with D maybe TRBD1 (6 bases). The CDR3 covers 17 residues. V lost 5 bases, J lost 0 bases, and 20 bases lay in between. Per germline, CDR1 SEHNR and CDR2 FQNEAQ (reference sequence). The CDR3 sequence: CASSPARTGSSSYEQYF. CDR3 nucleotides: TGTGCCAGCAGCCCAGCCCGAACAGGGTCGAGCTCCTACGAGCAGTACTTC.

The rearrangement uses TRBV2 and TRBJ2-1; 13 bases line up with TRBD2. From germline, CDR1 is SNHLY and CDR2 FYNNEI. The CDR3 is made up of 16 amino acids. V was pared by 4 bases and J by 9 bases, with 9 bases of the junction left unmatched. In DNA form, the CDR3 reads TGTGCCAGCAGTGGCCGGACTAGCGGGAGCGAGCTTGAGCAGTTCTTC. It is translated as CASSGRTSGSELEQFF.

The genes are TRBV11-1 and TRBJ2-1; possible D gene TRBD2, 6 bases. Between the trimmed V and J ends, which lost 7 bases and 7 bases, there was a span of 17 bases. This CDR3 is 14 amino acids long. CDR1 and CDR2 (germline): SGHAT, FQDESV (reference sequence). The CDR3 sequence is CASNLGTPPNEQFF. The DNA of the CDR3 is TGTGCCAGCAACTTGGGGACTCCGCCTAATGAGCAGTTCTTC.